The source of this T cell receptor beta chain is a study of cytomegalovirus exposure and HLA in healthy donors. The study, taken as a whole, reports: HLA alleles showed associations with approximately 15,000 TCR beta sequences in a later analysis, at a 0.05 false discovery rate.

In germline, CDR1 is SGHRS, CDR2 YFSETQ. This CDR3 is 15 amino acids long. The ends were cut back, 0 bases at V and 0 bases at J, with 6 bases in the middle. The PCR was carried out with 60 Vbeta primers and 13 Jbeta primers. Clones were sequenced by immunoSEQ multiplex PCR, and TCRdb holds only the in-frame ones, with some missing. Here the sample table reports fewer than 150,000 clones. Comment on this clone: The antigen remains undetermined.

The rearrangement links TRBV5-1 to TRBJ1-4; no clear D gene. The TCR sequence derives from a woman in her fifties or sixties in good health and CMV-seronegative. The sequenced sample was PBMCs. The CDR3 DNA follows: TGCGCCAGCAGCTTGGCTCCTGCAACTAATGAAAAACTGTTTTTT. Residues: CASSLAPATNEKLFF.